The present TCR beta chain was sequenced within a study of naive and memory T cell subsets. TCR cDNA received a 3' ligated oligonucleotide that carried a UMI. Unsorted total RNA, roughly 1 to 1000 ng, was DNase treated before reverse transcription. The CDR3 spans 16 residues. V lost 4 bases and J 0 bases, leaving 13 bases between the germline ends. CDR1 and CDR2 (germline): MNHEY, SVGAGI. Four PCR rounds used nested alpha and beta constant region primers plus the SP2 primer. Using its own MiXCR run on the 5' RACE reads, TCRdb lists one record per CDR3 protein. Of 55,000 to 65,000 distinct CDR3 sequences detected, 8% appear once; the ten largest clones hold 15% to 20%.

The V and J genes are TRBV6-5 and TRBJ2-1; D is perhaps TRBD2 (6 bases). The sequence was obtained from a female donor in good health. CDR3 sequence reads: CASSSGTYSSYNEQFF. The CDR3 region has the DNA TGTGCCAGCAGTTCCGGGACTTACAGCTCCTACAATGAGCAGTTCTTC.